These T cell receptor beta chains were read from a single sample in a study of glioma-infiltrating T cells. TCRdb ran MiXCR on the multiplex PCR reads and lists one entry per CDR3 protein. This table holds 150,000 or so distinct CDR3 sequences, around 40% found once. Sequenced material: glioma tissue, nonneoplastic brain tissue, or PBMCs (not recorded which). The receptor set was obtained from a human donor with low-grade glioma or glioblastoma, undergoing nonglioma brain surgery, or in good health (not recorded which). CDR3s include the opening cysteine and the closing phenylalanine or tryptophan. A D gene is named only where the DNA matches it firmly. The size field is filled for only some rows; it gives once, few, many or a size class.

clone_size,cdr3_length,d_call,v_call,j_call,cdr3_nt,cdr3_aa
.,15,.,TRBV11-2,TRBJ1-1,TGTGCCAGCAGTTTGATGGGCAGTTTGAACACTGAAGCTTTCTTT,CASSLMGSLNTEAFF
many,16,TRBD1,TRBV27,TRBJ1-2,TGTGCCAGCAGTCTTAACGGACAGGGAGTATTCTATGGCTACACCTTC,CASSLNGQGVFYGYTF
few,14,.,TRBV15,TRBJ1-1,TGTGCCACCAGCCCCCGGGACGGGAACACTGAAGCTTTCTTT,CATSPRDGNTEAFF
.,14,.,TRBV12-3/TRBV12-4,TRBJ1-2,TGTGCCAGCAGTTTGACCGGGACCTCAAACGGCTACACCTTC,CASSLTGTSNGYTF
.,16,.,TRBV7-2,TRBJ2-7,TGTGCCAGCAGCTTAGGCTCCGGGGGACCCCCCTACGAGCAGTACTTC,CASSLGSGGPPYEQYF
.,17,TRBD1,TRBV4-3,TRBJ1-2,TGCGCCAGCAGCCAAGATTACGGACAGGGAGCTAACTATGGCTACACCTTC,CASSQDYGQGANYGYTF
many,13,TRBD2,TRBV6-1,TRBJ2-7,TGTGCCAGCAACCTAGCGGGCCTTTACGAGCAGTACTTC,CASNLAGLYEQYF
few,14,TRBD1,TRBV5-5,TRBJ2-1,TGTGCCAGCAGCCCCGGACAGGGAAACAATGAGCAGTTCTTC,CASSPGQGNNEQFF
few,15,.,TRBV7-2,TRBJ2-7,TGTGCCAGCAGCTTAACCGGACAGCCAGGCTACGAGCAGTACTTC,CASSLTGQPGYEQYF
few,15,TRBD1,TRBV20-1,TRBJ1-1,TGCAGTGCTAGAGCCGCCGGGACAGGGGACACTGAAGCTTTCTTT,CSARAAGTGDTEAFF
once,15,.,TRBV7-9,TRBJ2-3,TGTGCCAGCAGCTTAGGCCGGGATACATCAGATACGCAGTATTTT,CASSLGRDTSDTQYF
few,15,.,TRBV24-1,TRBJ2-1,TGTGCCACCAGATCCGGGACTCCTACGTACAATGAGCAGTTCTTC,CATRSGTPTYNEQFF
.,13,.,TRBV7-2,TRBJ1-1,TGTGCCAGCAGCTCTAGAGGGGACACTGAAGCTTTCTTT,CASSSRGDTEAFF
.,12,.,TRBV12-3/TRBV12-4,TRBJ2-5,TGTGCCAGCAGTGGTGACGGACAGACCCAGTACTTC,CASSGDGQTQYF